The clone carrying this T cell receptor (beta chain) was counted a few times. This specimen belongs to a study of control samples from healthy donors and cancer patients. This table comes from immunoSEQ multiplex PCR, and its TCRdb copy is limited to in-frame clones, with some not included. The table has roughly 86,000 clones, over 90% seen once. Material: blood. The receptor comes from a woman aged 25 to 39 in good health.

CDR3 residues: CASSLARRGQRDTEAFF. Here the CDR3 DNA reads TGTGCCAGCAGCTTAGCACGAAGGGGACAGAGGGACACTGAAGCTTTCTTT. V usage is TRBV7-9 and J usage is TRBJ1-1; 7 positions match TRBD1. Trimming cost V 0 bases and J 3 bases; bases outside gene matches: 10. This CDR3 has 17 residues. In germline, CDR1 is SEHNR, CDR2 FQNEAQ (reference sequence).